This T cell receptor (beta chain) derives from a study of cytomegalovirus exposure and HLA in healthy donors. Study-level points and caveats: Judged likely to be a sequencing artifact was a cluster of highly shared sequence variants.

As for this clone: Its specificity is not known.

13 Jbeta primers and 60 Vbeta primers were used for the PCR. TCRdb's table, derived via immunoSEQ multiplex PCR, lists solely in-frame clones and lacks some. The table includes 100,000 to 150,000 clones, approximately 79% detected once. CDR3 length: 16 amino acids. V lost 4 bases, J lost 2 bases, and 8 bases stayed unmatched. In germline, CDR1 is SGHRS, CDR2 YFSETQ. The sample taken for sequencing was PBMCs. V and J are TRBV5-1 and TRBJ2-1, with 8 positions matching TRBD1. This TCR derives from a man aged 25 to 40 in good health and CMV-seronegative. The DNA of the CDR3 is TGCGCCAGCAGCCACGCCGGGACAGGAGCCTACAATGAGCAGTTCTTC. Amino acids: CASSHAGTGAYNEQFF.